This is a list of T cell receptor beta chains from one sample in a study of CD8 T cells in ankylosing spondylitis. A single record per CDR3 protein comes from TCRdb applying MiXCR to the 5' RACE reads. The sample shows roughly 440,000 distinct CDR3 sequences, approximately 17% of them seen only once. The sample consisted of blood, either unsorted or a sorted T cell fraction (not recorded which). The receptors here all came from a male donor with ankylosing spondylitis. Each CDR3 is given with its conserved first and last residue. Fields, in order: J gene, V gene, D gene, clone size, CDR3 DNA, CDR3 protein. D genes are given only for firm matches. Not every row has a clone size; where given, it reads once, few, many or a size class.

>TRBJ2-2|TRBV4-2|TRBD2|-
TGTGCCAGCAGCCATGGCGTGTGGCGGGAGGGCGGCACCGGGGAGCTGTTTTTT
CASSHGVWREGGTGELFF
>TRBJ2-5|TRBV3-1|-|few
TGTGCCAGCAGCCCCCGGGCCATCGGGGAGACCCAGTACTTC
CASSPRAIGETQYF
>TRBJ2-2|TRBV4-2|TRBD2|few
TGTGCCAGCAGCCAAGATTTACTAGCGGGAGGTACCGGGGAGCTGTTTTTT
CASSQDLLAGGTGELFF
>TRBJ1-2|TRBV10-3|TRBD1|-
TGTGCCATCAGAAGAGGGACAGCCTATGGCTACACCTTC
CAIRRGTAYGYTF
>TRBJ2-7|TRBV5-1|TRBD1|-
TGCGCCAGCAGCTGGAAGGGGGCCACGGCCGGTGAGCAGTACTTC
CASSWKGATAGEQYF
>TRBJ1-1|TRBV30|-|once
TGTGCCTGCACTCCCGCGGGTTTTTCCATGAACACTGAAGCTTTCTTT
CACTPAGFSMNTEAFF
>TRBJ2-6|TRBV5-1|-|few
TGCGCCAGCAGTAGGGACCTCTCTGGGGCCAACGTCCTGACTTTC
CASSRDLSGANVLTF
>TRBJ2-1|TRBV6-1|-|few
TGTGCCAGCAGCCGCGGGACCAAGGCTGGCTTCTACAATGAGCAGTTCTTC
CASSRGTKAGFYNEQFF
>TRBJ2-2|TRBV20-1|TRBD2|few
TGCAGTGCTACCCGGGGAGCGGGACGTGGCGGGGAGCTGTTTTTT
CSATRGAGRGGELFF
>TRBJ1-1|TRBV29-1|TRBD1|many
TGCAGCGTCAATACAGGGGGTACTGAAGCTTTCTTT
CSVNTGGTEAFF
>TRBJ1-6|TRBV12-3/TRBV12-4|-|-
TGTGCCAGCCGACTAAGCTTAAATTCACCCCTCCACTTT
CASRLSLNSPLHF
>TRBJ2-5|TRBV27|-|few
TGTGCCAGCAGCCCCCTCAGGCAGGCCAAAGAGACCCAGTACTTC
CASSPLRQAKETQYF
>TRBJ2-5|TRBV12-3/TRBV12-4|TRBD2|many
TGTGCCAGCAGCGCCACTAGCGGCCAAGAGACCCAGTACTTC
CASSATSGQETQYF
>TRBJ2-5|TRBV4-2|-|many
TGTGCCAGCAGCCAAGTGACAGAAGAGACCCAGTACTTC
CASSQVTEETQYF
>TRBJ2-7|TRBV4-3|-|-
TGCGCCAGCAGCCAAGTGCGGGGCGCCCCGGGTGAGCAGTACTTC
CASSQVRGAPGEQYF
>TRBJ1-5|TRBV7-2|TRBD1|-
TGTGCCAGCAGCAAAGGGACAGGGGAACAGCCCCAGCATTTT
CASSKGTGEQPQHF
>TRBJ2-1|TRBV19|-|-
TGTGCCAGTACCAAGAGCAACAGGAAGGGCAATGAGCAGTTCTTC
CASTKSNRKGNEQFF
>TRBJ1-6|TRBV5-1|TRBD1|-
TGCGCCAGCAGTATGGACAGGGATAATTCACCCCTCCACTTT
CASSMDRDNSPLHF